This T cell receptor beta chain appears in the sequencing data of a study of Ad26.COV2.S vaccination and SARS-CoV-2 variants. CDR1 and CDR2 from the germline V gene are SNHLY and FYNNEI. This CDR3 has 17 residues. The V end lost 4 bases, the J end lost 0 bases, and 17 bases lay between the germline ends. A note on this clone: Its antigen remains unidentified.

Regarding treatment: roughly 18 received Ad26.COV2.S at low or high dose, single or two shots; five or six received placebo; per-sample allocation not given. After the first vaccine or placebo injection, samples were drawn on day 63. Notes on the study in general: Measures of TCR breadth and depth may have fallen short of total T cell responses.

The repertoire was sequenced with immunoSEQ multiplex PCR; TCRdb's copy has only in-frame clones and lacks some. The sample includes around 300,000 clones, around 89% seen only once; the top ten take around 5%. Sequences were derived from peripheral blood, sampled in a trial of Ad26.COV2.S vaccine versus placebo. The sequence was collected from a person aged 18 to 59 who received the Ad26.COV2.S COVID-19 vaccine or a placebo. The V call is TRBV2, the J call TRBJ2-3; possibly TRBD1 or TRBD2 for D (5 bases each). CDR3 amino acids: CASSGRDLPSSTDTQYF. Here the CDR3 DNA reads TGTGCCAGCAGTGGCCGGGACCTTCCATCTAGCACAGATACGCAGTATTTT.